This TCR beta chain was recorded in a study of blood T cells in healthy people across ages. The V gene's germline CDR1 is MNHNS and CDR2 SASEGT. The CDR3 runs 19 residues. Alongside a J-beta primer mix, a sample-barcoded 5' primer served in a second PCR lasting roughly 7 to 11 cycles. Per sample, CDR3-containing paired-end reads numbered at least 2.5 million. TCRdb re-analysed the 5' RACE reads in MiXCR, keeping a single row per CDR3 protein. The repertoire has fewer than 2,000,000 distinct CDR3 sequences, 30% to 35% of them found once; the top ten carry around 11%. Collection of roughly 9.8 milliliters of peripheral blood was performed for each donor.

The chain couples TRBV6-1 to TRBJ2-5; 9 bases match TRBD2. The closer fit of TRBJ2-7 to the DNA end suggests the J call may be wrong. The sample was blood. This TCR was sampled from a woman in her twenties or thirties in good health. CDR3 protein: CASSEARSAGGPATHEQYF. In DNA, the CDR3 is TGTGCCAGCAGTGAAGCGCGGTCAGCGGGGGGTCCCGCAACTCACGAGCAGTACTTC.